The following is a T cell receptor beta chain sequence with its context. What it binds is not known. J was trimmed by 5 bases and V by 4 bases; bases with no gene match: 7. The CDR3 spans 14 residues. Germline V lookup: CDR1 SGHVS, CDR2 FNYEAQ. This record belongs to a study of CD8+CD57+ T cells in acquired aplastic anemia. Study overall: Among healthy donors, CD4+ cells averaged around 11 million reads. Findings of the study overall: Patients and controls shared about 27 CD8+ CDR3 sequences.

Genomic DNA, serving as template, underwent TCR beta VDJ and CDR3 profiling. MiXCR, run by TCRdb on the reads, gives a single entry per CDR3 protein. This sample has hundreds of thousands of distinct CDR3 sequences, with about 70% found just once. The sequenced sample consisted of sorted CD4+, CD8+, or CD8+CD57+ T cells (not recorded which) from PBMCs. This receptor was identified in a human donor in good health, serving as a control. This rearrangement joins TRBV7-6 to TRBJ2-5; 7 nucleotides agree with TRBD2. The CDR3 region has the DNA TGTGCCAGCAGCTCGCCAGCGGGGCAGGAGACCCAGTACTTC. Protein product: CASSSPAGQETQYF.